Listed below are T cell receptor beta chains from one sample, sequenced in a study of patients and donors after allogeneic stem cell transplantation. In TCRdb, the RT-PCR reads were re-called with MiXCR into one record per CDR3 protein. Of 37,000 or so distinct CDR3 sequences in the sample, more than 30% were seen once. Source material: blood, either unsorted or a sorted T cell fraction (not recorded which). These receptor sequences come from a human donor who was either an allogeneic HSCT recipient or a stem cell or donor lymphocyte infusion donor (not recorded which). It is not recorded whose cells these are; they may come from a transplant donor. Both conserved end residues are part of each CDR3. A D gene is named only where the DNA matches it firmly. Expanded clones are given a class, and other clones once, few, many or no size at all.

TRBJ2-4,TRBV12-3/TRBV12-4,few,NA,CASSGGLPTLAKNIQYF,TGTGCCAGCAGTGGGGGTCTGCCTACTCTAGCCAAAAACATTCAGTACTTC
TRBJ2-1,TRBV12-3/TRBV12-4,NA,NA,CASSLRQYIVNEQFF,TGTGCCAGCAGTTTAAGGCAGTATATTGTAAATGAGCAGTTCTTC
TRBJ2-3,TRBV4-1,NA,NA,CASSQEGGTQYF,TGCGCCAGCAGCCAAGAAGGGGGGACGCAGTATTTT
TRBJ2-5,TRBV4-3,NA,NA,CASSQSRSLGETQYF,TGCGCCAGCAGCCAAAGTAGAAGCTTAGGAGAGACCCAGTACTTC
TRBJ2-2,TRBV28,NA,TRBD2,CASALGGGWTGELFF,TGTGCCAGCGCCCTAGGCGGGGGTTGGACCGGGGAGCTGTTTTTT
TRBJ2-3,TRBV5-1,few,NA,CASASVDTQYF,TGCGCCAGCGCCTCGGTGGATACGCAGTATTTT
TRBJ2-5,TRBV7-3,NA,TRBD2,CASSPHEGGETQYF,TGTGCCAGCAGCCCCCATGAGGGAGGGGAGACCCAGTACTTC
TRBJ2-1,TRBV9,NA,NA,CASSVLRGSYNEQFF,TGTGCCAGCAGCGTATTGAGGGGAAGCTACAATGAGCAGTTCTTC
TRBJ2-1,TRBV4-3,few,NA,CASSQDWLARRNNEQFF,TGCGCCAGCAGCCAAGATTGGCTAGCGAGAAGAAACAATGAGCAGTTCTTC
TRBJ1-3,TRBV6-5,few,NA,CASSYSKYRPSSGNTIYF,TGTGCCAGCAGTTACTCCAAATATCGGCCGTCGTCTGGAAACACCATATATTTT
TRBJ2-5,TRBV21-1,NA,NA,CASSKVLGLALKMETQYF,TGTGCCAGCAGCAAAGTGCTCGGACTAGCCCTCAAAATGGAGACCCAGTACTTC
TRBJ1-1,TRBV10-3,many,TRBD1,CAYRGRGTEAFF,TGTGCCTACAGGGGAAGAGGCACTGAAGCTTTCTTT
TRBJ2-7,TRBV6-6,once,TRBD1,CASRNSGTVHF,TGTGCCAGCAGAAACTCCGGGACAGTGCACTTC
TRBJ1-2,TRBV9,NA,TRBD1,CASSVTGAGYTF,TGTGCCAGCAGCGTAACAGGGGCCGGCTACACCTTC
TRBJ2-3,TRBV7-2,few,TRBD1,CASSLLTGEGTDTQYF,TGTGCCAGCAGCCTCTTGACAGGGGAGGGCACAGATACGCAGTATTTT
TRBJ2-5,TRBV12-5,NA,NA,CASGQTYENIRDATQYF,TGTGCTAGTGGTCAGACGTACGAGAACATTCGGGATGCGACCCAGTACTTC
TRBJ1-2,TRBV14,NA,TRBD1,CASSHPGTEFNYGYTF,TGTGCCAGCAGCCACCCCGGGACAGAATTTAACTATGGCTACACCTTC
TRBJ2-7,TRBV12-3/TRBV12-4,few,TRBD1,CASSLEWTGFSYEQYF,TGTGCCAGCAGTTTGGAATGGACAGGGTTCTCCTACGAGCAGTACTTC
TRBJ2-5,TRBV12-3/TRBV12-4,NA,NA,CASSFYHSRETQYF,TGTGCCAGCAGCTTTTACCATTCAAGGGAGACCCAGTACTTC
TRBJ2-3,TRBV20-1,few,TRBD2,CSARDIRSGSITDTQYF,TGCAGTGCTAGAGATATAAGGAGCGGGAGTATAACAGATACGCAGTATTTT